What follows is one T cell receptor (beta chain) and its context. What this receptor recognizes is not known. No much larger clonotype is one base removed from it; base qualities were not supplied. The data were obtained in a study of cytomegalovirus exposure and HLA in healthy donors (dated by TCRdb to about 2017). About the full investigation: In an earlier analysis of approximately 640 of the donors, 276 Gb of sequence data and roughly 100 million unique TCR beta sequences from approximately 180 million T cells were reported. An early release covering 550 to 700 HLA-typed donors comprised about 320 gigabases of sequencing data and 85 million to 100 million unique TCR sequences. Of the 300 to 500 genotyped donors, 65% to 90% were placed in the genetic ancestry cluster associated with self-reported Caucasian donors. The study was designed to test whether signatures of past pathogen exposure could be identified by cataloging public T cell receptors. The study used immunosequencing to profile the T cell repertoires of approximately 690 subjects and linked those repertoires to cytomegalovirus serostatus. Besides the first cohort of roughly 700 subjects, a separate validation cohort made up of roughly 130 different subjects was used. High-throughput TCR immunosequencing, statistical association of individual TCRs with disease status, and machine learning were combined to predict cytomegalovirus infection status. A later analysis re-examined previously published TCR beta repertoires from roughly 720 donors and added high-resolution HLA genotyping to investigate patterns of TCR occurrence. Rather than drawing on any new phenotypic data, the later analysis identified candidate immune exposures from TCR beta sequences and the way those sequences occurred across donors. An earlier analysis of 587 of the donors used high-throughput TCR beta sequencing to judge whether each TCR beta V gene segment behaved as functional or pseudogenic. Donor age, sex, ethnicity and CMV serostatus were compiled together with the repertoire data. A later genetic analysis used genome-wide SNP genotypes for 398 of the 666 donors, treating that subset as a discovery cohort. All discovery cohort repertoires had been generated using a single sequencing platform. HLA typing covered class I and class II loci at four-digit resolution. The number of typed donors differed by locus: roughly 620-640 for A, B, C, DRB1 and DQB1; approximately 530 for DQA1; 606 for DPA1; and some 470 for DPB1. Several DR-DQ haplotypes were treated as single units for association and clustering because of strong linkage in the cohort. Among a few hundred genotyped donors of the cohort, an average of 235,054 unique TCR beta nucleotide sequences were sequenced per donor, about a sixth of them non-productive. Study-level results and caveats: A group of highly shared sequence variants was considered likely to be a technical artifact of the sequencing pipeline. According to a later analysis, parvovirus B19, influenza, CMV and Epstein-Barr virus appeared linked to several top co-occurrence clusters. Assigning TCR associations to individual alleles was difficult when HLA alleles, especially DR and DQ, strongly co-occurred. A further reported finding was that TCR beta sequences accurately predicted the HLA-A and HLA-B alleles for most subjects in the first cohort. Because HLA typing was missing for some donors at each locus, association tests included only the typed subset. Linkage disequilibrium might explain the correlated functional status among segregating V segments, but an unknown experimental factor could not be ruled out. In vitro tests confirmed that a few of the cytomegalovirus-associated TCR beta chains recognize cytomegalovirus antigens. Because the 87-base-pair reads could not distinguish some IMGT-functional V segments, including TRBV6-2 and TRBV6-3, those segments were excluded. A later analysis found that TCR association rates varied across HLA loci, with DRB1 alleles showing the most associated TCRs and HLA-C alleles the fewest. Most TCR sequences were observed very rarely across donors, whereas some public TCRs were present in many individuals. An earlier analysis of some 590 of the donors showed that most TCR beta V segments appeared in productive rearrangements either about 90% or about 30% of the time, which broadly matched IMGT annotations. A later analysis found that HLA-associated TCR beta chains were more clonally expanded and had lower generation probabilities than equally common non-associated chains. A later genetic analysis associated a missense DCLRE1C variant with V-gene and J-gene trimming of TCR beta chains, and an independent cohort replicated the association. In a later analysis, most CMV-associated TCR beta chains were found to appear HLA-restricted, with HLA associations seemingly driven largely by CMV exposure. Immune exposure information for the cohort was limited to CMV serostatus. According to the authors, the approach could potentially be generalized to other disease states and immunological phenotypes. Specific HLA alleles were associated with roughly 16,000 TCR beta sequences at a false discovery rate of 0.05 in a later analysis. In a later genetic analysis, fewer N-insertions in productive TCRs were reported among donors in an Asian-associated ancestry cluster than the roughly 700-donor mean. The study gave a list of some 150 TCR beta chains associated with cytomegalovirus. The classifier was reported to diagnose cytomegalovirus status with high specificity and sensitivity in both the original and validation cohorts. Sequencing depth was assumed to be roughly uniform across donors in the presence/absence analyses, though that assumption may not hold. Because counts were too low, seventeen rarely observed V segments, including chromosome 9 orphons, were excluded from the earlier analysis of some 540 of the donors. Only TCR beta chains were sequenced in this cohort, and the absence of alpha or paired-chain data limited detectable features.

The cohort comprised some 730 healthy bone marrow donors. Cohort members were all nominally healthy when sampled, although unrecorded immune exposures were likely present. The donor tested CMV seronegative, placing the donor among the roughly 340 seronegative members of the cohort. A peripheral blood sample was collected from each donor, and TCR beta sequencing was performed on peripheral blood mononuclear cells. Genomic DNA was extracted from the blood cell samples with the Qiagen DNeasy Blood Extraction Kit. The CDR3 goes from the cysteine to the phenylalanine over 16 residues. The read is trimmed to its CDR3 DNA, 48 bases read in frame from base 1. V drops 1 base and J drops 6 bases, leaving 15 bases in between. CDR1 SGHNT and CDR2 YENEEA are derived from the germline V gene. The protocol used for the library was the immunoSEQ multiplex PCR assay. For the multiplex PCR, a mixture combining 60 forward primers for TCR Vbeta segments and 13 reverse primers for TCR Jbeta segments was used. The CDR3 region of rearranged TCR beta genes was amplified from genomic DNA by a multiplex PCR assay. On the Illumina HiSeq System, the amplified TCR beta libraries were sequenced as 87-base-pair reads. The paper's processing steps were these. A later analysis counted approximately 84 million unique TCR beta chains across the 650 to 700 repertoires, and around 12 million of these chains were shared by at least two donors. Raw reads were error-corrected and collapsed into unique sequences with a nearest-neighbor algorithm that merged closely related sequences to remove PCR and sequencing errors. CDR3 sequences were aligned to IMGT reference sequences to assign V, D and J gene segments. Each retained sequence needed at least a six-nucleotide match to both a V gene segment and a J gene segment. Rearrangements were called productive when the CDR3 lacked stop codons and stayed in frame with V and J; all others were non-productive. Following IMGT convention, CDR3 was defined as the stretch from the second conserved V-encoded cysteine to the conserved J-encoded phenylalanine. The earlier analysis of about 590 of the donors excluded sequences that lacked an unambiguous match to a single V gene segment. An earlier analysis of a few hundred of the donors classified V segments as functional when productive rearrangements were above 56.7% and as segregating when the standard deviation between donors was above 5%. A statistical classification framework was developed to diagnose cytomegalovirus status using the catalog of TCR beta chain sequences. In a later analysis, TCR nucleotide sequences were compared against IMGT/GENE-DB human TR gene sequences so that V and J genes could be assigned. A later analysis assigned CDR3 sequences and most-parsimonious VDJ recombination scenarios with the TCRdist pipeline. In a later analysis, each TCR beta chain was defined by its CDR3 amino acid sequence together with its V-gene family, and reads without a unique V-gene family were excluded. To address suspected cross-contamination and a sequencing artifact, a later analysis removed around 600 highly shared, low-generation-probability nucleotide sequences. In a later analysis, a clonal expansion index for each public chain was calculated from normalized within-repertoire ranks of inferred template counts. Generation probabilities in a later analysis came from a VDJ recombination model fitted to out-of-frame rearrangements, and those results were checked against IGoR. A later analysis scored TCR-TCR, TCR-HLA and TCR-CMV co-occurrence with hypergeometric tests, applying a repertoire-size bias correction to TCR pairs. False discovery rates were estimated in a later analysis by permuting HLA or CMV assignments 20 times. A later analysis grouped co-occurring TCRs with DBSCAN, adding TCRdist sequence similarity when clustering within HLA-allele-positive subsets. Repertoires with fewer than 30,000 or more than 120,000 public chains were left out of co-occurrence clustering, as were five repertoires with anomalous nucleotide sharing. In its TCRdb copy, this immuneACCESS table keeps in-frame sequences only and misses some clones. Where compared with another copy, unresolved V genes explain less than half of these, and the others have no known cause. Clone size and the V and J calls come from that table; the DNA yielded D and trimming. The sample table shows 110,000 to 150,000 clones, and roughly three quarters are seen once. The top ten constitute about 3.2% of the sample.

This clonotype originated in a female donor in good health and CMV-seronegative. The rearrangement combines TRBV11-3 with TRBJ2-2; matching of 5 bases hints at TRBD2 as the D gene. The sample consisted of PBMCs. The CDR3 protein is CASSLVTGNGAGELFF. The base sequence is TGTGCCAGCAGCTTAGTTACCGGGAATGGGGCCGGGGAGCTGTTTTTT.